A single sample is the source of the 13 T cell receptor beta chains below, sequenced in a study of cytomegalovirus exposure and HLA in healthy donors (dated by TCRdb to 2016 to 2017). The library was prepared using the immunoSEQ multiplex PCR assay. For the multiplex PCR, a mixture combining 60 forward primers for TCR Vbeta segments and 13 reverse primers for TCR Jbeta segments was used. This immuneACCESS table, as held by TCRdb, lists in-frame sequences with V and J called but not all clones. Of the missing ones, under half trace to an unresolved V gene in checked studies; the others have no known cause. The sample records around 140,000 clones, 55% to 75% of which are singletons. Of the sample, over 4% is held by the ten largest clones. The specimen was PBMCs. Receptors originate from a man over 45 in good health and CMV-seropositive.

The gene calls are TRBV18 and TRBJ1-1; a weak D match, TRBD1 (6 bases). V gave up 5 bases and J gave up 5 bases, with 9 bases separating them. The CDR3 has 12 residues. Germline CDR1 reads KGHSH; CDR2 reads LQKENI. The CDR3, as DNA: TGTGCCAGCTCAGCAGGGGTAACTGAAGCTTTCTTT. Protein product: CASSAGVTEAFF.

The chain recombines TRBV19 with TRBJ2-4; D is unclear. V lost 5 bases and J 0 bases, leaving 11 bases between the germline ends. CDR3 length: 15 residues. Germline V gives CDR1 LNHDA, CDR2 SQIVND (reference sequence). The CDR3 is CASSLSRIAKNIQYF. CDR3 in DNA: TGTGCCAGTAGTCTCTCTAGGATAGCCAAAAACATTCAGTACTTC.

The chain has TRBV19 and TRBJ2-7; 8 bases are shared with TRBD2. V gave up 3 bases and J gave up 0 bases; unmatched junction bases: 4. The CDR3 runs 15 residues. CDR1 and CDR2 from the germline V gene are LNHDA and SQIVND (reference sequence). CDR3 in DNA: TGTGCCAGTAGTATCGTAGCGGGGAGCTCCTACGAGCAGTACTTC. This gives the protein CASSIVAGSSYEQYF.

This clone was counted only a few times. The chain carries TRBV18 and TRBJ2-5; a weak D match, TRBD2 (6 bases). Trimming cost V 3 bases and J 1 base, with 12 bases left between them. The CDR3 consists of 15 residues. CDR1 KGHSH and CDR2 LQKENI come from the germline V gene. Written as DNA, the CDR3 is TGTGCCAGCTCACCCCTCCGGGGGAGCCAAGAGACCCAGTACTTC. It encodes CASSPLRGSQETQYF.

The chain employs TRBV19 and TRBJ1-2; D is perhaps TRBD1 (6 bases). This CDR3 is built from 15 residues. Trimming took off 5 bases at V and 7 bases at J, with 20 bases between the two ends. CDR1 is LNHDA and CDR2 is SQIVND in the germline V gene (reference sequence). The DNA of the CDR3 is TGTGCCAGTAGTTCGCTAAGGTTTGGGGGCTCTGGCTACACCTTC. Protein: CASSSLRFGGSGYTF. Supplemented by reference TRBV19 and TRBJ1-2, the full variable domain reads DGGITQSPKYLFRKEGQNVTLSCEQNLNHDAMYWYRQDPGQGLRLIYYSQIVNDFQKGDIAEGYSVSREKKESFPLTVTSAQKNPTAFYLCASSSLRFGGSGYTFGSGTRLTVV.

This clone was seen just once. The rearrangement joins TRBV12-5 to TRBJ2-1, with 11 bases identical to TRBD2. The CDR3 runs to 18 residues. Per the germline V gene, CDR1 is LGHNT and CDR2 is FRNRAP. V lost 5 bases, J lost 4 bases, and 13 bases stayed unmatched. CDR3 loop: CASGTGTSGGGPYNEQFF. The CDR3, as DNA: TGTGCTAGTGGTACCGGGACTAGCGGAGGGGGGCCTTACAATGAGCAGTTCTTC.

The gene calls are TRBV29-1 and TRBJ2-5, with a possible D match to TRBD1 (6 bases). Trimming pared 6 bases from V and 5 bases from J, leaving 16 bases between. The germline V gene encodes CDR1 SQVTM and CDR2 ANQGSEA. CDR3 size: 13 residues. The DNA of the CDR3 is TGCAGCGTCGACCGGGACACCGCGGAGACCCAGTACTTC. Translation gives CSVDRDTAETQYF.

The rearrangement links TRBV28 to TRBJ2-7; 7 bases map to TRBD1. This CDR3 contains 13 residues. Germline V CDR1 and CDR2: MDHEN, SYDVKM. The V and J ends lost 6 bases and 7 bases, in that order; junction bases with no gene match: 9. CDR3 protein: CASRPTGVGEQYF. CDR3 nucleotide sequence: TGTGCCAGCAGACCTACAGGGGTGGGTGAGCAGTACTTC.

This clone was seen once. The chain joins TRBV11-2 to TRBJ2-2; D uncertain. The CDR3 contains 13 residues. Per the germline V gene, CDR1 is SGHAT and CDR2 is FQNNGV. V was shortened by 5 bases and J by 2 bases, with 6 bases between the two germline ends. DNA for the CDR3: TGTGCCAGCAGCCCGTCTAACACCGGGGAGCTGTTTTTT. It encodes CASSPSNTGELFF.

This chain uses TRBV11-2 with TRBJ2-2; D gene uncertain. Trimming removed 7 bases at V and 5 bases at J, with 5 bases between. The germline gives CDR1 SGHAT, CDR2 FQNNGV. The CDR3 sequence is 11 residues long. CDR3 loop: CASIRTGELFF. CDR3 nucleotide sequence: TGTGCCAGCATCCGGACCGGGGAGCTGTTTTTT.

The chain is built from TRBV29-1 and TRBJ2-3; 9 positions agree with TRBD2. J lost 0 bases, V lost 4 bases, and 8 bases had no gene match. CDR3 length: 16 amino acids. Germline V gene sequence: CDR1 SQVTM, CDR2 ANQGSEA. CDR3 nucleotides: TGCAGCGTTGTGGGCGGGGGGGGGACTAGCACAGATACGCAGTATTTT. Its translation: CSVVGGGGTSTDTQYF.

DNA of the CDR3: TGTGCCAGTAGTCTCGCCGTAGCGGCGAGCACAGATACGCAGTATTTT. This translates into CASSLAVAASTDTQYF. The V gene is TRBV19, the J gene TRBJ2-3; D might be TRBD2 (6 bases). The CDR3 covers 16 residues. CDR1 and CDR2 from the germline V gene are LNHDA and SQIVND (reference sequence). V lost 5 bases to trimming and J lost 0 bases, with 15 bases between them. Together with reference TRBV19 and TRBJ2-3, the CDR3 gives the full variable domain: DGGITQSPKYLFRKEGQNVTLSCEQNLNHDAMYWYRQDPGQGLRLIYYSQIVNDFQKGDIAEGYSVSREKKESFPLTVTSAQKNPTAFYLCASSLAVAASTDTQYFGPGTRLTVL.

As regards this clone: A junction end diverges from the germline sequence, so it may reflect a read error. The chain links TRBV28 to TRBJ1-2; D possibly corresponds to TRBD1 (6 bases). CDR1 is MDHEN and CDR2 is SYDVKM in the germline V gene. There are 14 residues in the CDR3. In DNA, the CDR3 is TGTGCCAGCTCTATTGGGGGGGCCGACTATGGCCACACCTTC. Translated, it gives CASSIGGADYGHTF.